These 7 T cell receptor beta chains originate from one sample sequenced in a study of vaccination and CD4 T cells after COVID-19. Cultured CD4+ T-cell DNA underwent Oncomine TCR Beta short-read sequencing. One entry per CDR3 protein, called by TCRdb with MiXCR from the PCR reads. The top ten hold around 15% of the sample, which has over 11,000 distinct CDR3 sequences, 20% to 25% seen once. Antigens for these TCRs are unknown. Treatment reported: roughly 10-day PBMC culture with coronavirus spike peptide pools or control peptides (ViraFEST assay). The sample consisted of cultured CD4+ T cells from blood. All receptors come from a human donor with COVID-19.

The V and J genes are TRBV2 and TRBJ2-7; D gene uncertain. The CDR3 spans 14 residues. Germline V gene data show CDR1 as SNHLY and CDR2 as FYNNEI. Trimming shortened V by 2 bases and J by 2 bases, and 10 bases separated the two germline ends. In DNA, the CDR3 is TGTGCCAGCAGTGAACAGACTGGTACCTACGAGCAGTACTTC. It translates to CASSEQTGTYEQYF.

The genes are TRBV20-1 and TRBJ1-1; D is unresolved. V gave up 3 bases and J gave up 1 base, with 12 bases separating them. The V gene's germline CDR1 is DFQATT and CDR2 SNEGSKA (reference sequence). The CDR3 runs to 14 residues. The CDR3 nucleotides are TGCAGTGCTAGCCCCGCGGAAAGGAACACTGAAGCTTTCTTT. Its translation: CSASPAERNTEAFF.

J is TRBJ2-2 and V is TRBV7-2, with 9 bases aligning to TRBD2. Per the germline V gene, CDR1 is SGHTA and CDR2 is FQGNSA. Trimming cost V 0 bases and J 6 bases; bases outside gene matches: 5. The CDR3 is 16 residues long. The CDR3 DNA reads TGTGCCAGCAGCTTAGCCGGCGGGGGGGCGCCCGGGGAGCTGTTTTTT. Its translation is CASSLAGGGAPGELFF.

This chain connects TRBV6-1 to TRBJ2-5, with D perhaps matching TRBD1 (5 bases). In germline, CDR1 is MNHNS, CDR2 SASEGT. V lost 4 bases, J lost 5 bases, and 14 bases lay in between. The CDR3 loop spans 14 amino acids. The CDR3 DNA is TGTGCCAGCAGTGTCGGACAAGGGGCGGAGACCCAGTACTTC. Its protein is CASSVGQGAETQYF.

The CDR3 is CSAPRLAGGFTDTQYF. The CDR3 nucleotides are TGCAGTGCGCCCCGACTAGCGGGGGGGTTCACAGATACGCAGTATTTT. V usage is TRBV20-1 and J usage is TRBJ2-3, with 14 bases lining up with TRBD2. The V and J ends lost 6 bases and 2 bases, in that order; junction bases with no gene match: 7. Germline loops: CDR1 DFQATT, CDR2 SNEGSKA (reference sequence). CDR3 length: 16 amino acids.

By proportion, this clonotype is medium-sized. The chain has TRBV20-1 and TRBJ1-5; 7 nucleotides agree with TRBD1. The CDR3 contains 17 residues. V trimming: 0 bases; J trimming: 3 bases; junction bases outside the gene matches: 11. Germline V lookup: CDR1 DFQATT, CDR2 SNEGSKA (reference sequence). CDR3 DNA sequence: TGCAGTGCTAGAGATCCACTGACAGGGACCCCCAATCAGCCCCAGCATTTT. Protein sequence: CSARDPLTGTPNQPQHF.

Concerning this clonotype: A much more abundant neighbour one base away suggests this may be a read error. V is TRBV6-2 or TRBV6-3 and J is TRBJ1-5; TRBD1 is a possible D gene (5 bases). V dropped 7 bases and J dropped 2 bases, with 9 bases sitting between them. This CDR3 contains 13 residues. Germline lookup yields CDR1 MNHEY and CDR2 SVGEGT. DNA for the CDR3: TGTGCCAGCACGACAGAGGGCAATCAGCCCCAGCATTTT. Its translation: CASTTEGNQPQHF.